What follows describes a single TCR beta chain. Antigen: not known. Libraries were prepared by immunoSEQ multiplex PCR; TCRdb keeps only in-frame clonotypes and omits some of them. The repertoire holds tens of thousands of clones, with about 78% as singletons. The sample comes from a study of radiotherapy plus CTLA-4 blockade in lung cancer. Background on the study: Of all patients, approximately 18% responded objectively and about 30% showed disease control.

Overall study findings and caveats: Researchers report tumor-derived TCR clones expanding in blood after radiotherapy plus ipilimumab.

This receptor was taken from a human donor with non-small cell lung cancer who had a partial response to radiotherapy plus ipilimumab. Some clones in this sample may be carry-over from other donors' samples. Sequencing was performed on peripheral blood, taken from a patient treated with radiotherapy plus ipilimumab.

CDR3 sequence (DNA): TGTGCCAGCAGCTTGACAACCGGGACAAAGTCTCAGACCCAGTACTTC. As protein: CASSLTTGTKSQTQYF. The J gene is TRBJ2-5, the V gene TRBV11-2; possibly TRBD1 for D (6 bases). V lost 3 bases to trimming and J lost 6 bases, with 20 bases between them. The CDR3 loop spans 16 amino acids. Germline V lookup: CDR1 SGHAT, CDR2 FQNNGV.